This T cell receptor beta chain comes out of a study of blood T cell repertoires in COVID-19. Study-wide context: T cells, B-cell-depleted T cells, or PBMCs supplied cDNA or gDNA.

J was trimmed by 4 bases and V by 2 bases; bases with no gene match: 3. Looked up from germline, CDR1 is KGHSH and CDR2 is LQKENI. The CDR3 loop spans 15 amino acids. Under the authors' procedure: Estimates of nucleated cell counts were drawn from the amplification of reference gene primers. Data came from immunoSEQ multiplex PCR; TCRdb stores just in-frame clones and leaves some out. V and J calls and clone size are given by that table; D and trimming were obtained from the DNA. Among 160,000 or so clones listed, about four fifths were seen once. This receptor was taken from a man between 65 and 80 years old who had recovered from COVID-19. This chain uses TRBV18 with TRBJ2-3; TRBD1 matches at 10 bases. The sequencing sample was made of peripheral blood. CDR3 in DNA: TGTGCCAGCTCACCAGGGACAGGGGTCGCAGATACGCAGTATTTT. It specifies CASSPGTGVADTQYF.